This T cell receptor beta chain was sequenced in a study of blood T cell repertoires in COVID-19 (dated by TCRdb to about 2020). Regarding the study in general: Samples covering the acute and convalescent phases of COVID-19 were provided by collaborators in the United States, Italy and Spain. The prospective study material was composed of cDNA or gDNA derived from T cells, B-cell-depleted T cells, or PBMCs. Subjects who had been exposed to COVID-19, were actively infected with it, or had recovered from it provided the deeply sampled blood TCRbeta repertoires that made up the dataset. The repertoires were released in a freely available public database intended as a resource for research on the immune response to SARS-CoV-2. The samples were drawn from two sources: the first 160 participants of the ongoing ImmuneRACE study, and 1,000 to 1,500 subjects contributed by 6 global collaborators. A de-identified subject ID, COVID-19 status, age in years and sex were almost always included in the sample metadata. Where available, HLA class I and class II types were obtained from metadata supplied by the sample provider rather than from assay-based typing. Overall study outcomes, separate from this receptor: How much clinical and demographic metadata was included differed by source and by participant, and the metadata was provided uncurated.

TCRbeta CDR3 regions were amplified from genomic DNA using the immunoSEQ Assay, a bias-controlled multiplex PCR. As for the original processing: Nucleated cell counts per sample were estimated from amplification of reference gene primers within the assay. To quantify the absolute abundance of each unique TCRbeta CDR3 rearrangement, sequence reads were collapsed and filtered. For each sample, productive Simpson clonality was calculated by taking the square root of Simpson's diversity index across productive rearrangements. TCRdb holds this immuneACCESS table with in-frame rearrangements only. Some clones are missing; in checked studies, unresolved V genes explain under half, and the rest has no known cause. V, J and clone size are those of that table, while D and trimming were read from the DNA. This sample gives approximately 89,000 clones in total; roughly 96% of them show up just once. The ten largest clones take up roughly 4.7% of the sample.

As for this clone: Its recognized antigen is unknown. Nothing much larger sits one base from this clone, and base qualities are not available.

Each collaborating institution followed its own protocols to collect whole blood in K2EDTA tubes. Collaborator samples were shipped for TCRbeta analysis as frozen whole blood, isolated PBMCs, or DNA extracted from either sample type. Counted from cysteine to phenylalanine, this CDR3 has 18 amino acids. CDR3 DNA is the only sequence kept; it has 54 bases, read in frame from the first base. V lost 1 base and J lost 1 base, and the count of bases not matched to a germline gene is 11. Sequences SGHTA (CDR1) and FQGNSA (CDR2) are obtained from the germline V gene. This clonotype originated in a human donor with active COVID-19. The donor label of this sample is uncertain. Specimen: peripheral blood. The sequence links TRBV7-2 to TRBJ2-7; 9 junctional bases match TRBD2. This receptor has the CDR3 CASSLVEAGGGGSYEQYF. The DNA sequence is as follows: TGTGCCAGCAGCTTAGTGGAAGCGGGAGGAGGCGGGTCCTACGAGCAGTACTTC.